The 22 T cell receptor beta chains presented below share a single source sample, sequenced in a study of control samples from healthy donors and cancer patients (dated by TCRdb to between 2020 and 2021). To prepare the library, the immunoSEQ multiplex PCR assay was applied. The immuneACCESS repertoire file appears here via TCRdb, limited to in-frame rearrangements. These files lack a portion of the clones; in checked studies, under half of the deficit traces to unresolved V genes, and the cause of the others is not known. A total of approximately 30,000 clones appear in this sample, more than 75% of them only once. The ten largest clones add up to 1.6% of the sample. Sequenced material: PBMCs. The receptors shown here come from a woman between 35 and 50 years old with lung cancer.

The chain has TRBV5-1 and TRBJ2-5; TRBD1 or TRBD2 may be the D gene (5 bases each). V lost 0 bases to trimming and J lost 1 base, with 10 bases between them. This CDR3 region has 15 residues. Per the germline V gene, CDR1 is SGHRS and CDR2 is YFSETQ. CDR3 DNA: TGCGCCAGCAGCTTGGACGTCGGGGCCCAAGAGACCCAGTACTTC. Residues: CASSLDVGAQETQYF.

This sequence joins TRBV12-3 or TRBV12-4 and TRBJ2-1; no reliable D call. The V end was cut by 8 bases, the J end by 0 bases, with 5 bases between. The CDR3 consists of 12 residues. The CDR3 DNA reads TGTGCCAGCTCCCGCTCCTACAATGAGCAGTTCTTC. Encoded protein: CASSRSYNEQFF.

This chain joins TRBV9 and TRBJ2-1; perhaps TRBD2 as D (7 bases). The germline CDR1 and CDR2 sequences are SGDLS and YYNGEE. V dropped 3 bases and J dropped 3 bases, with 16 bases sitting between them. There are 16 residues in the CDR3. CDR3 sequence (DNA): TGTGCCAGCAGCGACGCTGGGGGGGCTGGCTACAATGAGCAGTTCTTC. This gives the protein CASSDAGGAGYNEQFF.

J is TRBJ1-1 and V is TRBV21-1; TRBD1, the table's D call, lacks a check against the DNA. TRBV21-1 represents a pseudogene. The CDR3 covers 15 residues. The chain's CDR3 is CASSQPDRPNTEAFF. CDR3 in DNA: TGTGCCAGCAGCCAACCTGACAGGCCTAACACTGAAGCTTTCTTT.

The chain links TRBV4-1 to TRBJ2-5, with a weak D call TRBD1 (5 bases). The CDR3 contains 15 residues. The V end was cut by 1 base, the J end by 7 bases, with 16 bases between. Per the germline V gene, CDR1 is MGHRA and CDR2 is YSYEKL. The CDR3: CASSQGAGPMGTQYF. In DNA form, the CDR3 reads TGCGCCAGCAGCCAAGGGGCAGGGCCTATGGGGACCCAGTACTTC.

This chain connects TRBV19 to TRBJ2-2; D remains ambiguous. Trimming removed 3 bases at V and 7 bases at J, with 9 bases between. CDR1 LNHDA and CDR2 SQIVND come from the germline V gene (reference sequence). This CDR3 region has 13 residues. CDR3 protein: CASSMGLGGELFF. CDR3 nucleotides: TGTGCCAGTAGTATGGGGTTAGGCGGGGAGCTGTTTTTT.

This chain connects TRBV6-5 to TRBJ1-1; D unresolved. The CDR3 runs 13 residues. The V gene's germline CDR1 is MNHEY and CDR2 SVGAGI. Trimming removed 4 bases at V and 3 bases at J, with 9 bases between. The CDR3 DNA is TGTGCCAGCAGTTTAGTCGACGACACTGAAGCTTTCTTT. Encoded protein: CASSLVDDTEAFF.

This chain uses TRBV6-1 with TRBJ2-7; D unresolved. V lost 1 base, J lost 3 bases, and 4 bases lay in between. The length of the CDR3 is 12 residues. The germline CDR1 and CDR2 sequences are MNHNS and SASEGT. The CDR3 coding sequence is TGTGCCAGCAGTGAAGAGGTCTACGAGCAGTACTTC. It yields the protein CASSEEVYEQYF.

The V gene is TRBV6-2 or TRBV6-3, the J gene TRBJ1-1; no clear D gene. V shed 6 bases and J shed 5 bases, with 10 bases lying between them. In germline, CDR1 is MNHEY, CDR2 SVGEGT. The CDR3 loop spans 12 amino acids. CDR3 sequence: CASSPSGTEAFF. The DNA of the CDR3 is TGTGCCAGCAGCCCATCCGGGACTGAAGCTTTCTTT.

The chain combines TRBV2 with TRBJ2-5; D is unresolved. This CDR3 region has 13 residues. The ends were cut back, 8 bases at V and 5 bases at J, with 15 bases in the middle. Germline values: CDR1 SNHLY, CDR2 FYNNEI. The CDR3 loop reads CASGFPLGETQYF. The CDR3 DNA follows: TGTGCCAGCGGCTTTCCCCTGGGGGAGACCCAGTACTTC.

The chain combines TRBV29-1 with TRBJ2-3; 7 bases map to TRBD2. The CDR3 has 14 amino acids. V lost 7 bases and J lost 0; bases outside the gene matches: 7. The germline CDR1 and CDR2 sequences are SQVTM and ANQGSEA. The CDR3 DNA follows: TGCAGCGCAGGAAGACTAGCCAGCACAGATACGCAGTATTTT. The encoded protein is CSAGRLASTDTQYF.

The chain couples TRBV5-5 to TRBJ2-5; 7 bases line up with TRBD1. The CDR3 is 20 amino acids. Germline lookup yields CDR1 SGHKS and CDR2 YYEKEE (reference sequence). Trimming at V came to 0 bases and at J to 2 bases, leaving 19 bases not matched to a gene. The CDR3 nucleotides read TGTGCCAGCAGCTTGGCCTACGACGATTGGTCCTGGGACAGACAAGAGACCCAGTACTTC. It is translated as CASSLAYDDWSWDRQETQYF.

V and J are TRBV9 and TRBJ1-4, with D maybe TRBD1 (6 bases). Trimming left V 3 bases short and J 3 bases short, with 15 bases between. The CDR3 is made up of 16 amino acids. CDR1 is SGDLS, CDR2 YYNGEE, per germline. CDR3 loop: CASSARGTAANEKLFF. DNA for the CDR3: TGTGCCAGCAGCGCGAGGGGGACGGCCGCTAATGAAAAACTGTTTTTT.

This rearrangement joins TRBV28 to TRBJ1-2; no reliable D call. Germline V CDR1 and CDR2: MDHEN, SYDVKM. This CDR3 comprises 17 residues. V lost 6 bases, J lost 8 bases, and 28 bases lay in between. For the CDR3, the DNA is TGTGCCAGCAGATCGAGGATAAAGGGCAGCCGTCTCTGGGGCTACACCTTC. The encoded protein is CASRSRIKGSRLWGYTF.

This chain joins TRBV6-5 and TRBJ1-6; 7 bases are a match to TRBD1. V dropped 5 bases and J dropped 5; count of bases not matched to a gene: 6. CDR1 and CDR2 from the germline V gene are MNHEY and SVGAGI. The CDR3 sequence is 15 residues long. CDR3 in DNA: TGTGCCAGCAGTCCCGGGACAGACAATAATTCACCCCTCCACTTT. It yields the protein CASSPGTDNNSPLHF.

The rearrangement uses TRBV5-4 and TRBJ1-1, with a tentative D call TRBD1 (6 bases). Germline-derived CDR1 and CDR2 are SGHNT and YYREEE (reference sequence). The CDR3 runs to 16 residues. Deletions cut 3 bases from V and 0 bases from J, with 15 bases between. CDR3 coding DNA: TGTGCCAGCAGCTCAGCCACAGGGCCAATGAACACTGAAGCTTTCTTT. This encodes CASSSATGPMNTEAFF.

This chain links TRBV18 with TRBJ2-2; D is tentatively TRBD1 or TRBD2 (5 bases each). Germline V CDR1 and CDR2: KGHSH, LQKENI. V gave up 5 bases and J gave up 0 bases, with 13 bases separating them. The CDR3 loop spans 16 amino acids. The CDR3 sequence is CASSSLLGANTGELFF. CDR3 coding DNA: TGTGCCAGCTCATCCCTGTTGGGGGCGAACACCGGGGAGCTGTTTTTT. Supplemented by reference TRBV18 and TRBJ2-2, the full variable domain reads NAGVMQNPRHLVRRRGQEARLRCSPMKGHSHVYWYRQLPEEGLKFMVYLQKENIIDESGMPKERFSAEFPKEGPSILRIQQVVRGDSAAYFCASSSLLGANTGELFFGEGSRLTVL.

V gene TRBV2 combines with J gene TRBJ1-4; 8 positions match TRBD1. Germline V gives CDR1 SNHLY, CDR2 FYNNEI. The length of the CDR3 is 15 residues. V trimming: 8 bases; J trimming: 4 bases; junction bases outside the gene matches: 9. CDR3 coding DNA: TGTGCCAGCGGAGAACCGGGACAGGTTAATGAAAAACTGTTTTTT. Translating it yields CASGEPGQVNEKLFF.

CDR3 nucleotide sequence: TGTGCCAGCAGTTACCCACACTCGCAGCCCCAGCATTTT. Its protein product is CASSYPHSQPQHF. The chain employs TRBV6-6 and TRBJ1-5; D gene unclear. The CDR3 sequence is 13 residues long. The germline CDR1 and CDR2 sequences are MNHNY and SVGAGI (reference sequence). Trimming pared 2 bases from V and 7 bases from J, leaving 9 bases between.

The V call is TRBV4-3, the J call TRBJ2-3, with 7 bases identical to TRBD2. The germline CDR1 and CDR2 sequences are LGHNA and YSLEER. This CDR3 is 16 amino acids long. The V segment lost 4 bases and the J segment 6 bases; nucleotides outside the gene matches: 13. The CDR3 protein is CASSPWGGSNQDTQYF. The CDR3 region has the DNA TGCGCCAGCAGCCCCTGGGGGGGGAGTAATCAGGATACGCAGTATTTT.

This chain links TRBV9 with TRBJ1-2; D not resolved. The V end was cut by 3 bases, the J end by 4 bases, with 13 bases between. From germline, CDR1 is SGDLS and CDR2 YYNGEE. The CDR3 loop spans 14 amino acids. The CDR3 DNA is TGTGCCAGCAGCGCTCCAGACTCCTCCTATGGCTACACCTTC. Its protein is CASSAPDSSYGYTF. The full variable domain, in which reference TRBV9 and TRBJ1-2 provide the parts outside the CDR3, is DSGVTQTPKHLITATGQRVTLRCSPRSGDLSVYWYQQSLDQGLQFLIQYYNGEERAKGNILERFSAQQFPDLHSELNLSSLELGDSALYFCASSAPDSSYGYTFGSGTRLTVV.

The V and J genes are TRBV30 and TRBJ1-4; D not resolved. The CDR3 is made up of 16 amino acids. Per the germline V gene, CDR1 is GTSNPN and CDR2 is SVGIG (reference sequence). The germline V and J ends were trimmed by 2 bases and 0 bases, with 13 bases remaining between them. The CDR3 loop is CAWSTKVGTTNEKLFF. In DNA, the CDR3 is TGTGCCTGGAGTACCAAGGTGGGGACAACTAATGAAAAACTGTTTTTT. The variable domain in full, with the rest retrieved from reference TRBV30 and TRBJ1-4, is SQTIHQWPATLVQPVGSPLSLECTVEGTSNPNLYWYRQAAGRGLQLLFYSVGIGQISSEVPQNLSASRPQDRQFILSSKKLLLSDSGFYLCAWSTKVGTTNEKLFFGSGTQLSVL.